This is a list of T cell receptor beta chains from one sample in a study of regulatory T cells in long-lasting Graves disease. One entry per CDR3 protein, called by TCRdb with MiXCR from the multiplex PCR reads. The table lists 350,000 to 500,000 distinct CDR3 sequences, 21% of them singletons. The input for sequencing was peripheral blood mononuclear cells (PBMCs), taken when the disease was refractory, from a patient treated with antithyroid drugs. These receptor sequences come from a female donor with Graves disease. The CDR3 runs from the conserved cysteine through the conserved F or W. The order of the fields is J gene, clone size, D gene, V gene, CDR3 protein, CDR3 DNA. The D gene is left open where the match is weak. The listing skips clone size in some rows; elsewhere it reads once, few, many or a size class.

>TRBJ2-3|few|TRBD2|TRBV24-1
CATSAIAGEGTDTQYF
TGTGCCACCAGTGCGATAGCGGGAGAAGGCACAGATACGCAGTATTTT
>TRBJ2-2|many|NA|TRBV7-9
CASSFPQQTYTGELFF
TGTGCCAGCAGCTTTCCACAACAGACTTACACCGGGGAGCTGTTTTTT
>TRBJ2-7|few|NA|TRBV10-3
CATNRALGDYEQYF
TGTGCCACAAACAGGGCCCTAGGGGACTACGAGCAGTACTTC
>TRBJ2-5|NA|NA|TRBV20-1
CSARGPKFETQYF
TGCAGTGCTAGAGGCCCAAAATTTGAGACCCAGTACTTC
>TRBJ2-5|many|NA|TRBV20-1
CSARPSQETQYF
TGCAGTGCTCGGCCAAGTCAAGAGACCCAGTACTTC
>TRBJ1-3|NA|NA|TRBV18
CASSPDRDSGNTIYF
TGTGCCAGCTCACCGGACAGAGACTCTGGAAACACCATATATTTT
>TRBJ1-5|many|TRBD1|TRBV28
CASRTEGQFNQPQHF
TGTGCCAGCAGGACTGAGGGACAGTTCAATCAGCCCCAGCATTTT
>TRBJ2-5|many|TRBD1|TRBV5-5
CASSLYQGAGETQYF
TGTGCCAGCAGCTTGTATCAGGGGGCAGGAGAGACCCAGTACTTC
>TRBJ1-2|many|NA|TRBV20-1
CSALPSRGIDYGYTF
TGCAGTGCTTTACCAAGTAGGGGGATCGACTATGGCTACACCTTC
>TRBJ2-7|many|NA|TRBV28
CASKLGGTTYEQYF
TGTGCCAGCAAATTAGGCGGGACAACCTACGAGCAGTACTTC
>TRBJ1-6|few|NA|TRBV2
CASSERGDSPLHF
TGTGCCAGCAGTGAAAGAGGGGATTCACCCCTCCACTTT
>TRBJ1-5|few|NA|TRBV6-1
CASRDWTDSQPQHF
TGTGCCAGCAGGGACTGGACGGATTCTCAGCCCCAGCATTTT
>TRBJ2-1|NA|NA|TRBV29-1
CSVERLSQSSYNEQFF
TGCAGCGTTGAAAGACTCTCGCAGAGCTCCTACAATGAGCAGTTCTTC
>TRBJ1-6|NA|NA|TRBV20-1
CSAREQLYNSPLHF
TGCAGTGCTAGAGAACAGCTTTATAATTCACCCCTCCACTTT
>TRBJ2-3|NA|NA|TRBV13
CASSFPWAWGSSTDTQYF
TGTGCCAGCAGCTTCCCTTGGGCCTGGGGATCTAGCACAGATACGCAGTATTTT
>TRBJ1-1|NA|NA|TRBV14
CASSQSKKGGAFF
TGTGCCAGCAGCCAATCTAAAAAGGGGGGAGCTTTCTTT
>TRBJ2-2|NA|NA|TRBV19
CASSIITSGELFF
TGTGCCAGTAGTATAATTACGAGCGGGGAGCTGTTTTTT
>TRBJ2-1|few|NA|TRBV27
CASSFKGGLLLGDEQFF
TGTGCCAGCAGTTTTAAGGGCGGGCTCCTTCTGGGGGATGAGCAGTTCTTC
>TRBJ2-7|many|NA|TRBV28
CASSLFRVGEQYF
TGTGCCAGCAGTTTATTTAGGGTCGGGGAGCAGTACTTC
>TRBJ2-7|NA|NA|TRBV2
CASTMGFTYEQYF
TGTGCCAGCACCATGGGCTTTACCTACGAGCAGTACTTC